This TCR beta chain appears in the sequencing data of a study of T-cell memory formation after mild COVID-19. General study points: Mainly in CM and EM were contracting CD4+ clones; CD8+ were in EMRA. Contracting clones, day 15 to 85, had balanced CD4/CD8, and later expanders favored CD4+.

This CDR3 comprises 11 residues. Germline-derived CDR1 and CDR2 are SGHTA and FQGNSA. Trimming shortened V by 5 bases and J by 3 bases, and 5 bases separated the two germline ends. This clonotype came up many times. The target antigen is unknown. 5'RACE with constant-segment primers yielded barcoded, UMI-tagged TCR alpha and TCR beta cDNA libraries. TCRdb called the 5' RACE reads again in MiXCR, with one record for every CDR3 protein. The sample includes about 270,000 distinct CDR3 sequences, approximately 19% seen only once; the top ten take about 21%. This chain uses TRBV7-2 with TRBJ2-7; D is undetermined. This TCR was recovered from a man younger than 35 who had mild COVID-19 (a few samples of this study predate the infection). Cell type and time point are not known. The sequencing sample was made of PBMCs or a T cell subset sorted from them (not recorded which). The CDR3 is CASSLRYEQYF. The CDR3 nucleotides read TGTGCCAGCAGCCTCCGCTACGAGCAGTACTTC.